Listed here are 9 T cell receptor beta chains from one sample, sequenced in a study of OX40 agonist ivuxolimab in advanced cancers. Measured with immunoSEQ multiplex PCR; TCRdb has only the in-frame clones, and not every one. The sample includes tens of thousands of clones, around 83% seen only once; the top ten take 0.85% to 1.4%. Sequencing was performed on CD4+ or CD8+ T cells sorted from blood, taken in a trial of the OX40 agonist ivuxolimab. The receptor source for this set is an adult with an advanced solid tumor such as melanoma, head and neck, liver or kidney cancer.

V usage is TRBV5-1 and J usage is TRBJ2-7; TRBD1 agrees at 10 bases. The V and J ends lost 3 bases and 4 bases, in that order; junction bases with no gene match: 7. Germline CDR1 and CDR2: SGHRS and YFSETQ. This CDR3 is built from 15 residues. CDR3 in amino acids: CASSSGWDRGYEQYF. CDR3 DNA: TGCGCCAGCAGCTCCGGGTGGGACAGGGGTTACGAGCAGTACTTC.

V is TRBV6-6 and J is TRBJ1-5; perhaps TRBD1 as D (5 bases). The germline CDR1 and CDR2 sequences are MNHNY and SVGAGI (reference sequence). V was clipped by 4 bases and J by 7 bases, with 14 bases between them. There are 14 residues in the CDR3. The CDR3 loop is CASSLGDGKQPQHF. Here the CDR3 DNA reads TGTGCCAGCAGTTTGGGGGATGGGAAACAGCCCCAGCATTTT.

This chain connects TRBV28 to TRBJ2-1, with 11 bases lining up with TRBD2. This CDR3 comprises 15 residues. V was clipped by 7 bases and J by 8 bases; unmatched bases: 10. Germline CDR1 is MDHEN and CDR2 is SYDVKM. This chain's CDR3 is CASTLAGGPRYEQFF. The CDR3 bases are TGTGCCAGCACCTTAGCGGGAGGGCCACGGTATGAGCAGTTCTTC.

This chain links TRBV27 with TRBJ2-5; no firm D call. The V end was cut by 8 bases, the J end by 7 bases, with 14 bases between. Germline loops: CDR1 MNHEY, CDR2 SMNVEV (reference sequence). The CDR3 runs to 12 residues. The DNA of the CDR3 is TGTGCCAGCGGAGAACCGTGGGGGACCCAGTACTTC. It translates to CASGEPWGTQYF.

This clone appeared a few times. The chain links TRBV28 to TRBJ1-5; D unresolved. The CDR3 contains 13 residues. V gave up 1 base and J gave up 7 bases, with 8 bases separating them. Germline V gives CDR1 MDHEN, CDR2 SYDVKM. The CDR3 sequence: CASSLSFEQPQHF. In nucleotides, the CDR3 is TGTGCCAGCAGTTTATCGTTTGAGCAGCCCCAGCATTTT. Filled out from reference TRBV28 and TRBJ1-5, the complete variable domain reads DVKVTQSSRYLVKRTGEKVFLECVQDMDHENMFWYRQDPGLGLRLIYFSYDVKMKEKGDIPEGYSVSREKKERFSLILESASTNQTSMYLCASSLSFEQPQHFGDGTRLSIL.

This clone was recorded only once. The V and J genes are TRBV7-8 and TRBJ2-2; 7 nucleotides line up with TRBD1. With V trimmed by 5 bases and J by 8 bases, 8 bases remained unmatched. The germline V gene has CDR1 SGHVS and CDR2 FQNEAQ. This CDR3 has 14 amino acids. CDR3 DNA sequence: TGTGCCAGCAGCCGGGACAGCCTAGCAGGGGAGCTGTTTTTT. Its protein is CASSRDSLAGELFF.

This chain joins TRBV6-1 and TRBJ1-1; D is undetermined. This CDR3 has 13 amino acids. Deletions cut 7 bases from V and 2 bases from J, with 11 bases between. Germline V lookup: CDR1 MNHNS, CDR2 SASEGT. The CDR3 reads CASKAPENTEAFF. The CDR3 DNA reads TGTGCCAGCAAGGCCCCGGAAAACACTGAAGCTTTCTTT.

This chain connects TRBV6-4 to TRBJ1-2; 7 nucleotides line up with TRBD1. In germline, CDR1 is MRHNA, CDR2 SNTAGT. CDR3 size: 15 residues. The J segment lost 2 bases and the V segment lost 4 bases, leaving 7 bases of the junction unmatched. The DNA of the CDR3 is TGTGCCAGCAGTGGGGACGCACAGGGGAACTATGGCTACACCTTC. Translated: CASSGDAQGNYGYTF.

This clone was recorded only once. The chain links TRBV28 to TRBJ1-1; D perhaps matches TRBD1 (5 bases). V lost 7 bases, J lost 0 bases, and 12 bases lay in between. The CDR3 covers 14 residues. Germline CDR1 MDHEN, CDR2 SYDVKM. CDR3 in amino acids: CASTQTEVNTEAFF. CDR3 in DNA: TGTGCCAGCACCCAGACAGAAGTGAACACTGAAGCTTTCTTT.